The 22 T cell receptor beta chains reported below all come from one sample, sequenced in a study of T cell responses to AZD1222 COVID-19 vaccine (TCRdb year 2021). Sample time point, as interpreted from the label and publication: baseline before first vaccination. Library generation was performed with the immunoSEQ multiplex PCR assay. In TCRdb, the immuneACCESS table is reduced to in-frame sequences with V and J assigned. These tables do not hold every clone; where another copy was compared, an unresolved V gene accounts for under half, and the others remain unexplained. The sample table records 200,000 or so clones; 92% of these occur just once. The ten top clones hold 8% to 13% of the sample. Specimen: peripheral blood, collected on day 0 of AZD1222 vaccination. These receptors all come from an adult in good health.

The chain couples TRBV18 to TRBJ1-1; 7 nucleotides agree with TRBD1. The CDR3 has 16 residues. J lost 0 bases, V lost 3 bases, and 7 bases had no gene match. Looked up from germline, CDR1 is KGHSH and CDR2 is LQKENI. The CDR3: CASSPRQGQMNTEAFF. CDR3 sequence (DNA): TGTGCCAGCTCACCCCGACAGGGACAGATGAACACTGAAGCTTTCTTT. The full variable domain, with the rest looked up from reference TRBV18 and TRBJ1-1, is NAGVMQNPRHLVRRRGQEARLRCSPMKGHSHVYWYRQLPEEGLKFMVYLQKENIIDESGMPKERFSAEFPKEGPSILRIQQVVRGDSAAYFCASSPRQGQMNTEAFFGQGTRLTVV.

The rearrangement joins TRBV18 to TRBJ1-5; 8 nucleotides agree with TRBD1. Germline CDR1 and CDR2: KGHSH and LQKENI. This CDR3 region has 16 residues. The junction had 5 bases not matched to a gene; V was cut back by 2 bases and J by 2 bases. The DNA of the CDR3 is TGTGCCAGCTCACCAGACCGGACAGGGCGCAATCAGCCCCAGCATTTT. Protein: CASSPDRTGRNQPQHF.

In this sample, this clone turned up once. This sequence joins TRBV7-2 and TRBJ2-7; D not certain. The CDR3 has 14 residues. The ends were cut back, 5 bases at V and 7 bases at J, with 18 bases in the middle. The germline V gene has CDR1 SGHTA and CDR2 FQGNSA. As DNA, the CDR3 is TGTGCCAGCAGCCCATTCTCGGCCAGCTATGAGCAGTACTTC. Translation: CASSPFSASYEQYF.

The gene calls are TRBV6-6 and TRBJ2-7; 11 bases line up with TRBD2. The CDR3 consists of 13 residues. The junction had 3 bases not matched to a gene; V was cut back by 8 bases and J by 3 bases. Per the germline V gene, CDR1 is MNHNY and CDR2 is SVGAGI (reference sequence). The DNA of the CDR3 is TGTGCCAGCTGCGGACTAGCGGGCTACGAGCAGTACTTC. Translated: CASCGLAGYEQYF.

Here the CDR3 DNA reads TGTGCCAGCAGCTTATGGGCAGGGTCCTACGAGCAGTACTTC. The encoded protein is CASSLWAGSYEQYF. This chain links TRBV7-6 with TRBJ2-7; possible D gene TRBD1, 5 bases. V was pared by 2 bases and J by 1 base, with 9 bases between. The CDR3 is 14 residues long. Germline V gene lookup returns CDR1 SGHVS and CDR2 FNYEAQ.

The chain recombines TRBV24-1 with TRBJ2-3; 7 nucleotides align to TRBD2. Germline CDR1 and CDR2: KGHDR and SFDVKD. The CDR3 loop spans 15 amino acids. The ends lost 4 bases at V and 1 base at J; junction bases unmatched: 4. The CDR3, as DNA: TGTGCCACCAGTGAGGGGACTACAGGCACAGATACGCAGTATTTT. Translated, it gives CATSEGTTGTDTQYF.

The rearrangement joins TRBV4-1 to TRBJ1-5; D might be TRBD1 (5 bases). The CDR3 loop spans 14 amino acids. The germline CDR1 and CDR2 sequences are MGHRA and YSYEKL. The V end lost 1 base, the J end lost 10 bases, and 14 bases lay between the germline ends. CDR3 sequence reads: CASSQVQGILPQHF. Here the CDR3 DNA reads TGCGCCAGCAGCCAAGTTCAGGGTATTTTACCCCAGCATTTT.

This rearrangement joins TRBV6-6 to TRBJ2-1, with no clear D. The CDR3 runs to 12 residues. Germline V gene lookup returns CDR1 MNHNY and CDR2 SVGAGI (reference sequence). Trimming stripped 6 bases from V and 7 bases from J, with 10 bases between. The CDR3 sequence is CASSIDHNEQFF. The DNA of the CDR3 is TGTGCCAGCAGCATTGACCATAATGAGCAGTTCTTC.

This rearrangement joins TRBV29-1 to TRBJ1-4; no reliable D call. V was shortened by 6 bases and J by 4 bases, with 12 bases between the two germline ends. The CDR3 consists of 13 residues. Per germline, CDR1 SQVTM and CDR2 ANQGSEA. CDR3 nucleotide sequence: TGCAGCGTGAAGACACCCCTTAATGAAAAACTGTTTTTT. Protein: CSVKTPLNEKLFF.

This clone has just a few counts. The chain has TRBV5-6 and TRBJ1-1; tentative D call: TRBD1 (5 bases). Trimming cost V 6 bases and J 0 bases, with 12 bases left between them. Germline V gene lookup returns CDR1 SGHDT and CDR2 YYEEEE. The CDR3 extends over 14 amino acids. The CDR3 DNA is TGTGCCAGCATCGGGACGGGGATGAACACTGAAGCTTTCTTT. Translation: CASIGTGMNTEAFF.

The rearrangement uses TRBV4-1 and TRBJ2-1, with D possibly TRBD1 on 7 matching bases. Per germline, CDR1 MGHRA and CDR2 YSYEKL. The V and J ends lost 0 bases and 4 bases respectively, with 13 bases between them. CDR3 size: 16 residues. CDR3 residues: CASSQDRGTVYNEQFF. The CDR3 DNA sequence: TGCGCCAGCAGCCAAGATCGGGGGACAGTTTACAATGAGCAGTTCTTC.

DNA for the CDR3: TGTGCCAGCAGTTACTCACCCGGGACAAGGGGCTACACCTTC. It yields the protein CASSYSPGTRGYTF. The chain combines TRBV6-5 with TRBJ1-2, with D possibly matching TRBD1 (6 bases). This CDR3 has 14 amino acids. CDR1 is MNHEY and CDR2 is SVGAGI in the germline V gene. Trimming took 0 bases from V and 8 from J, leaving 13 bases between them.

V usage is TRBV7-9 and J usage is TRBJ1-4; the match to TRBD1 covers 8 bases. CDR1 and CDR2 (germline): SEHNR, FQNEAQ (reference sequence). This CDR3 is built from 18 residues. J lost 0 bases, V lost 10 bases, and 16 bases had no gene match. The CDR3 DNA reads TGTGCCATCCCAACTTTACAGGGGGTTGTTGCAACTAATGAAAAACTGTTTTTT. Its protein is CAIPTLQGVVATNEKLFF. Drawing the rest from reference TRBV7-9 and TRBJ1-4, the complete variable domain is DTGVSQNPRHKITKRGQNVTFRCDPISEHNRLYWYRQTLGQGPEFLTYFQNEAQLEKSRLLSDRFSAERPKGSFSTLEIQRTEQGDSAMYLCAIPTLQGVVATNEKLFFGSGTQLSVL.

The V call is TRBV29-1, the J call TRBJ1-4; 7 positions match TRBD1. From germline, CDR1 is SQVTM and CDR2 ANQGSEA. The CDR3 runs 15 residues. V was clipped by 6 bases and J by 0 bases; unmatched bases: 7. The CDR3 sequence: CSVAQGGTTNEKLFF. CDR3 in DNA: TGCAGCGTAGCCCAGGGGGGCACAACTAATGAAAAACTGTTTTTT.

In nucleotides, the CDR3 is TGTGCCACCGGGAGGGCAGAGACCCAGTACTTC. Translating it yields CATGRAETQYF. The chain links TRBV27 to TRBJ2-5; 8 bases match TRBD2. Germline CDR1 and CDR2: MNHEY and SMNVEV (reference sequence). Germline trimming cut 10 bases from V and 4 bases from J; bases unmatched to any gene: 2. This CDR3 has 11 amino acids.

V is TRBV29-1 and J is TRBJ2-3; TRBD2 agrees at 10 bases. CDR3 length: 15 residues. CDR1 SQVTM and CDR2 ANQGSEA come from the germline V gene. After removal of 5 bases from V and 2 bases from J, the junction contained 7 bases not matched to a gene. This CDR3 reads CSVSQAGGITDTQYF. Written as DNA, the CDR3 is TGCAGCGTTAGTCAAGCGGGAGGGATCACAGATACGCAGTATTTT.

This chain uses TRBV3-1 (or the pseudogene TRBV3-2) with TRBJ2-1; D gene ambiguous. V was shortened by 7 bases and J by 3 bases, with 10 bases between the two germline ends. The CDR3 has 13 amino acids. Germline CDR1 reads LGHDT; CDR2 reads YNNKEL (reference sequence). For the CDR3, the DNA is TGTGCCAGCACCCCAGGAGTCTACAATGAGCAGTTCTTC. Translating gives CASTPGVYNEQFF.

This chain connects TRBV7-8 to TRBJ1-5, with 7 bases lining up with TRBD1. J was trimmed by 4 bases and V by 5 bases; bases with no gene match: 8. This CDR3 region has 15 residues. Looked up from germline, CDR1 is SGHVS and CDR2 is FQNEAQ. In DNA, the CDR3 is TGTGCCAGCAGCGCAGACAGGGTAAGAAATCAGCCCCAGCATTTT. Its protein is CASSADRVRNQPQHF.

J is TRBJ2-7 and V is TRBV6-2 or TRBV6-3, with TRBD1 matching 7 bases. The V gene end was trimmed by 6 bases and the J gene end by 3 bases; junction bases not matched to a gene: 8. This CDR3 has 14 amino acids. CDR1 is MNHEY and CDR2 is SVGEGT in the germline V gene. The CDR3 spells CASRYRGPFYEQYV. In nucleotides, the CDR3 is TGTGCCAGCAGATACAGGGGACCATTCTACGAGCAGTACGTC.

The chain employs TRBV4-1 and TRBJ2-3, with a tentative D call TRBD1 (5 bases). The CDR3 covers 16 residues. The germline gives CDR1 MGHRA, CDR2 YSYEKL. V shed 0 bases and J shed 0 bases, with 10 bases lying between them. In DNA form, the CDR3 reads TGCGCCAGCAGCCAAGAAGGCGGACACAGCACAGATACGCAGTATTTT. Its translation: CASSQEGGHSTDTQYF.

The rearrangement joins TRBV18 to TRBJ2-1, with TRBD2 matching 7 bases. The junction had 6 bases not matched to a gene; V was cut back by 0 bases and J by 4 bases. Germline CDR1 reads KGHSH; CDR2 reads LQKENI. The CDR3 loop spans 16 amino acids. DNA for the CDR3: TGTGCCAGCTCACCACCGAGGGAGCGGGGATACAATGAGCAGTTCTTC. It specifies CASSPPRERGYNEQFF.

The DNA of the CDR3 is TGTGCTAGTGAGGGATCCGATTACAATGAGCAGTTCTTC. Protein product: CASEGSDYNEQFF. This chain links TRBV12-5 with TRBJ2-1; D gene uncertain. The ends were cut back, 7 bases at V and 4 bases at J, with 11 bases in the middle. Looked up from germline, CDR1 is LGHNT and CDR2 is FRNRAP. The CDR3 contains 13 residues.